This TCR beta chain comes out of a study of OX40 agonist ivuxolimab in advanced cancers. The assay was immunoSEQ multiplex PCR, and TCRdb's table has in-frame clones only and misses some. The table shows roughly 75,000 clones, with 80% to 90% occurring only once. Germline V gives CDR1 MNHNS, CDR2 SASEGT. The germline V and J ends were trimmed by 2 bases and 4 bases, with 17 bases remaining between them. This CDR3 spans 16 amino acids. The J gene is TRBJ2-5, the V gene TRBV6-1; D perhaps matches TRBD1 (6 bases). The source is an adult with an advanced solid tumor such as melanoma, head and neck, liver or kidney cancer. The sequenced sample was CD4+ or CD8+ T cells sorted from blood, obtained in a trial of the OX40 agonist ivuxolimab. The CDR3 nucleotides read TGTGCCAGCAGTGAACTCACAGGGTTGGCTGGAGAGACCCAGTACTTC. The encoded protein is CASSELTGLAGETQYF.